This T cell receptor (beta chain) was documented in a study of blood T cell repertoires in COVID-19. About the study: The study drew acute and convalescent COVID-19 samples from the United States, Italy and Spain. The cDNA or gDNA used as material had been derived from T cells, B-cell-depleted T cells, or PBMCs.

Per the original data handling: Amplification of reference gene primers was used by the study to estimate nucleated cell counts. The data were produced by immunoSEQ multiplex PCR, yet TCRdb's version contains in-frame clones alone and is incomplete. V and J calls and clone size are those listed in that table; D and trimming were worked out from the DNA. Of about 370,000 clones in the sample, around 90% were seen once. V was pared by 4 bases and J by 9 bases, with 10 bases between. The CDR3 contains 13 residues. Germline CDR1 MGHRA, CDR2 YSYEKL. The gene calls are TRBV4-1 and TRBJ1-6, with no clear D. The sequence came from a man aged 18 to 30 with active or convalescent COVID-19. The sequenced sample was peripheral blood. The CDR3 coding sequence is TGCGCCAGCAGCCTAGCTTTACCTTCACCCCTCCACTTT. Protein product: CASSLALPSPLHF.